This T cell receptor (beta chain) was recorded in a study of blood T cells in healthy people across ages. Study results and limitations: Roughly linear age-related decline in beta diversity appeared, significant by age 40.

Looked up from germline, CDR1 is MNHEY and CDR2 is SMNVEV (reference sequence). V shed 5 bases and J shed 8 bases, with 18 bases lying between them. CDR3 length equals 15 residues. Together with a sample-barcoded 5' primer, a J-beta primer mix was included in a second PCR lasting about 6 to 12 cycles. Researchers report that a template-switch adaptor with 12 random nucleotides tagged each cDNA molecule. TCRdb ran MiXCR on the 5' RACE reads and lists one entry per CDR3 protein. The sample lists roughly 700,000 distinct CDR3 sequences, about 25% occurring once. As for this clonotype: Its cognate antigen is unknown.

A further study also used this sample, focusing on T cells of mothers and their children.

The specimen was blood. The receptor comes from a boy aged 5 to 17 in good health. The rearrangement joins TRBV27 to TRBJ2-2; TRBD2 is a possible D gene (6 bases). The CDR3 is CASSGGLSYQGELFF. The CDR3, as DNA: TGTGCCAGCAGTGGCGGACTATCATACCAGGGGGAGCTGTTTTTT.